This T cell receptor beta chain was retrieved from a study of Graves' ophthalmopathy and Graves' hyperthyroidism. Study-wide results and limits: The model flagged ophthalmopathy progression at approximately 66% sensitivity and 72% to 75% specificity.

This clonotype was counted between two and nine times. The antigen remains unidentified. Germline lookup yields CDR1 MGHDK and CDR2 SYGVNS. Deletions cut 3 bases from V and 5 bases from J, with 7 bases between. CDR3 length: 13 amino acids. The starting material, roughly 9.7 ml of fresh peripheral blood, provided the PBMCs. RNA transcripts yielded amplified TCR beta CDR3 regions. Amplification began with first-round RT-PCR using HTBI primers, then second-round multiplex PCR was performed. Each CDR3 protein gets one entry after TCRdb re-called the multiplex PCR reads with MiXCR. The sample lists about 700,000 distinct CDR3 sequences; roughly 40% were seen once.

The material sequenced was peripheral blood. The TCR originated in an adult man with Graves' ophthalmopathy. The genes are TRBV25-1 and TRBJ2-2; D is uncertain. The CDR3 DNA sequence: TGTGCCAGCAGTGACTCCGAAACCGGGGAGCTGTTTTTT. Encoded protein: CASSDSETGELFF. The whole variable domain, filled in from reference TRBV25-1 and TRBJ2-2, reads EADIYQTPRYLVIGTGKKITLECSQTMGHDKMYWYQQDPGMELHLIHYSYGVNSTEKGDLSSESTVSRIRTEHFPLTLESARPSHTSQYLCASSDSETGELFFGEGSRLTVL.